This T cell receptor beta chain came from a study of cytotoxic CD8 clonotypes in ibrutinib-treated CLL. To note about this clone: The antigen remains unidentified.

Whole-study results and caveats: Before falling back toward baseline at progression, clonality had risen at the time of ibrutinib response.

Clones were sequenced by immunoSEQ multiplex PCR, and TCRdb holds only the in-frame ones, with some missing. The sample holds some 120,000 clones; around 84% are singletons and the top ten take approximately 3.5%. This clonotype was sampled from a human donor with chronic lymphocytic leukemia. The sequenced sample was PBMCs, obtained after 24 months of ibrutinib treatment.

CDR3 coding DNA: TGCGCCAGCAGTGAGGTAACAGTCGATGGGGGCTACACCTTC. Translating it yields CASSEVTVDGGYTF. The chain has TRBV10-2 and TRBJ1-2, with D hard to call. Germline V gene sequence: CDR1 WSHSY, CDR2 SAAADI. V shed 2 bases and J shed 8 bases, with 15 bases lying between them. The CDR3 loop spans 14 amino acids.